This T cell receptor (beta chain) was observed in a study of T-cell reconstitution after alpha-beta-depleted transplantation in children (TCRdb year 2016). Turning to the overall study: Using TCR repertoire profiling, the study followed T-cell immune reconstitution in a quantitative way in children after TCRalphabeta/CD19-depleted allogeneic hematopoietic cell transplantation.

To note about this clonotype: Its target antigen remains unknown. It has no much larger one-base neighbor in the sample; base qualities were not kept.

Preparation of the library involved PCR. Sequenced using an Illumina HiSeq 2500. Molecular barcoding was employed in the preparation of TCR libraries, with unique molecular identifiers being used to normalize TCRbeta repertoire quantification. TCRdb reworked the public reads: Q25 trimming with fastp, MiXCR clone assembly, productive beta chains retained. Here each entry gathers all rows of one CDR3 protein and keeps the most common genes and DNA. In this sample the table shows around 370,000 distinct CDR3 sequences, about a tenth of which occur a single time. The biggest ten clones account for 2% to 3% of the sample. Compared with germline, V lacks 3 bases and J lacks 8 bases; bases without a gene match: 19. The germline V gene gives CDR1 as MDHEN and CDR2 as SYDVKM. The CDR3 spans 20 residues, from the cysteine through the phenylalanine. Left in the record is the CDR3 DNA by itself, 60 bases read in frame from the first base.

The input for sequencing was PBMCs from the stem cell graft donor, taken from the stem cell graft. The sequence came from a human donor who donated a stem cell graft to a child with acute lymphoblastic leukemia. Recombination joined TRBV28 with TRBJ2-1, and 13 junction bases match TRBD2. The encoded CDR3 is CASSFVLGTSGAAGVDEQFF. The nucleotides are TGTGCCAGCAGTTTTGTTCTGGGGACTAGCGGGGCCGCAGGAGTAGATGAGCAGTTCTTC.